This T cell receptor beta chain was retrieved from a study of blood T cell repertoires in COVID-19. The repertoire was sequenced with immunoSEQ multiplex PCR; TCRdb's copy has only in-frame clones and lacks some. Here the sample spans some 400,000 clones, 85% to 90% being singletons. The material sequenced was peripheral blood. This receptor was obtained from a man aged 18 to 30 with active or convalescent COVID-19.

The CDR3 here is CASSALPSEQFF. CDR3 bases: TGTGCCAGCAGTGCCCTCCCGAGTGAGCAGTTCTTC. The J gene is TRBJ2-1, the V gene TRBV28; D call uncertain. This CDR3 region has 12 residues. Germline assignment: CDR1 MDHEN and CDR2 SYDVKM. V lost 5 bases to trimming and J lost 9 bases, with 11 bases between them. Together with reference TRBV28 and TRBJ2-1, the CDR3 gives the full variable domain: DVKVTQSSRYLVKRTGEKVFLECVQDMDHENMFWYRQDPGLGLRLIYFSYDVKMKEKGDIPEGYSVSREKKERFSLILESASTNQTSMYLCASSALPSEQFFGPGTRLTVL.